Detailed here is one T cell receptor (beta chain). In germline, CDR1 is MNHEY, CDR2 SVGAGI. V was clipped by 5 bases and J by 4 bases, with 12 bases between them. The CDR3 contains 14 residues. The data belong to a study of blood T cell repertoires in COVID-19. Study-wide background: Samples of COVID-19 (acute and convalescent) were obtained from the United States, Italy and Spain. T cells, B-cell-depleted T cells, or PBMCs provided the cDNA or gDNA that served as material.

Followed over time, Seattle patients had been enrolled while infection was active. In the authors' workflow: Estimated nucleated cell counts came from reference gene primer amplification. The data were produced by immunoSEQ multiplex PCR, yet TCRdb's version contains in-frame clones alone and is incomplete. For V, J and clone size, that table is used; D and trimming come from the DNA. The repertoire has 200,000 to 250,000 clones, around 90% of them found once; the top ten carry about 2.5%. The sequencing input was peripheral blood. The chain has TRBV6-5 and TRBJ1-5; D is undetermined. The TCR sequence derives from a young man with COVID-19, enrolled during active disease. CDR3 sequence: CASSLASANQPQHF. The CDR3 DNA is TGTGCCAGCAGTCTGGCCAGTGCTAATCAGCCCCAGCATTTT.